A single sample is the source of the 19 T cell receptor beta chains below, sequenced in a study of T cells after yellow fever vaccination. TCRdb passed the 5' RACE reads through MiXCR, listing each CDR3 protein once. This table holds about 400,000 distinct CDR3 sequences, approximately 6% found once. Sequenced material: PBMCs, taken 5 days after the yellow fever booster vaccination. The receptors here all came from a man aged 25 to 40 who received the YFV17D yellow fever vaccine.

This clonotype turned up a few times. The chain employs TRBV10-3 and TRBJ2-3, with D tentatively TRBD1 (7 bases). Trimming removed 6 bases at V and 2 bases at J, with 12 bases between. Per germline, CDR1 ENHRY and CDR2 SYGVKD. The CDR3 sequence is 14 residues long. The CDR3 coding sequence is TGTGCCATCAGGGGGGGACAGACCACAGATACGCAGTATTTT. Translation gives CAIRGGQTTDTQYF.

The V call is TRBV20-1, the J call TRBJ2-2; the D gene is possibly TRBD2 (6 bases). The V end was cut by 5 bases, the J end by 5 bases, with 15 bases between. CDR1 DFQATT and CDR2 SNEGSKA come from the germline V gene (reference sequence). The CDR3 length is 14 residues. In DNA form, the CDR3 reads TGCAGTGCTGACCCGGGACTGGTGACCGGGGAGCTGTTTTTT. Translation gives CSADPGLVTGELFF.

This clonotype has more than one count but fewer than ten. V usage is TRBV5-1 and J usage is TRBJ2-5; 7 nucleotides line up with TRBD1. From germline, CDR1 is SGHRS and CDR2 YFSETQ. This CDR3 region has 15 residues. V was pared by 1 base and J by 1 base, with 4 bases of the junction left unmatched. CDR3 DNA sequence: TGCGCCAGCAGCTTGAGGGCAGGGGGCCAAGAGACCCAGTACTTC. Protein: CASSLRAGGQETQYF.

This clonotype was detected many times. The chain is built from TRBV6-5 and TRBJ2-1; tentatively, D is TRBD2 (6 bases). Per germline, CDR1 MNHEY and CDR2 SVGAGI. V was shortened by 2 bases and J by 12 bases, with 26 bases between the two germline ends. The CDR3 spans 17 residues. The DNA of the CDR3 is TGTGCCAGCAGTTACCTCCCTACGGGAGAGGGGTATGATGGGCAGTTCTTC. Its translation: CASSYLPTGEGYDGQFF.

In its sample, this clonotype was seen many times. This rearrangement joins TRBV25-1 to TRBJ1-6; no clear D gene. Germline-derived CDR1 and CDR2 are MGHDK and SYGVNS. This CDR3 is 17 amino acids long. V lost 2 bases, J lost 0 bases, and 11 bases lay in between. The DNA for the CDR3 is TGTGCCAGCAGTGAAGGGTACCGCAGCTCCTATAATTCACCCCTCCACTTT. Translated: CASSEGYRSSYNSPLHF.

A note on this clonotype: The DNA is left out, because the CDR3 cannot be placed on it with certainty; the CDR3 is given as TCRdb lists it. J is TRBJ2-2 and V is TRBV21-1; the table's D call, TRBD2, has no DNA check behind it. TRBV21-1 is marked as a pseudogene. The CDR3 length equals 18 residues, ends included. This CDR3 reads CASTLAVGEGANTGELFF.

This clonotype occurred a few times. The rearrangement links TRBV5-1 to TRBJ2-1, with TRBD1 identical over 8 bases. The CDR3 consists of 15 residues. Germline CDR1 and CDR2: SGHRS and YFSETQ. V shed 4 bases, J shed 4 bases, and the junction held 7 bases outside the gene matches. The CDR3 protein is CASSVDRGSYNEQFF. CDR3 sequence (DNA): TGCGCCAGCAGCGTTGACAGGGGATCGTACAATGAGCAGTTCTTC.

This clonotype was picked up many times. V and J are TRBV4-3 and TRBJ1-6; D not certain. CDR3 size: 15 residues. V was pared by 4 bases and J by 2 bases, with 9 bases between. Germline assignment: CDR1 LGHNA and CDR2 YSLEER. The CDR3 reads CASSPSGTYNSPLHF. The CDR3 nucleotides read TGCGCCAGCAGCCCCTCAGGCACCTATAATTCACCCCTCCACTTT.

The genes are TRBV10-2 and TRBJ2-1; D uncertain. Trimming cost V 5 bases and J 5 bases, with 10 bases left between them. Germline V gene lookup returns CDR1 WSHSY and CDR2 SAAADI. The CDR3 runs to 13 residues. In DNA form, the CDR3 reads TGCGCCAGCAGTTTGACGGGCAACAATGAGCAGTTCTTC. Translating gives CASSLTGNNEQFF.

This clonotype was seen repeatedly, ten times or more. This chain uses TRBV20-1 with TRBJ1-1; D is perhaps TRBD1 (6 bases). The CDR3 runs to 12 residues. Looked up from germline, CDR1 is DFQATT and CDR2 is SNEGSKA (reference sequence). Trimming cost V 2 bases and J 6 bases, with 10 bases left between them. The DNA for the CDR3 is TGCAGTGCTAGAACAGGGACTGCTGAAGCTTTCTTT. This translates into CSARTGTAEAFF.

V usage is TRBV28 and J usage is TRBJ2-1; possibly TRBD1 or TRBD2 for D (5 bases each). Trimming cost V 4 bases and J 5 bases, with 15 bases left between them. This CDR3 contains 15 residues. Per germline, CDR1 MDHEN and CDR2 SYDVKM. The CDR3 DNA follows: TGTGCCAGCAGTTCCGGGACGGTAGGAAACAATGAGCAGTTCTTC. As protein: CASSSGTVGNNEQFF.

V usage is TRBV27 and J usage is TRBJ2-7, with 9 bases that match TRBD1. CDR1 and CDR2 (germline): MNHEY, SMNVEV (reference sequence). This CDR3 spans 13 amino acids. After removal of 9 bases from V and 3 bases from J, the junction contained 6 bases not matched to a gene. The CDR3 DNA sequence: TGTGCCAGTACGGGACAGGGTGACTACGAGCAGTACTTC. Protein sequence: CASTGQGDYEQYF.

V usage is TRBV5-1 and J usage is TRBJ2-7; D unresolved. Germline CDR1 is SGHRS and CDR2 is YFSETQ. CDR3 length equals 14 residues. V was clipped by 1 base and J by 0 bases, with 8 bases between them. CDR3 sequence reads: CASSLSFTSYEQYF. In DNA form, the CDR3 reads TGCGCCAGCAGCTTGAGTTTCACCTCCTACGAGCAGTACTTC.

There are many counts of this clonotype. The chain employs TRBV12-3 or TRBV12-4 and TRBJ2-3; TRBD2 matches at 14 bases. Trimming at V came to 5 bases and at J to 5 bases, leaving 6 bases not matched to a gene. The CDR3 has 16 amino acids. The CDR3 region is CASSPGLAGVRDTQYF. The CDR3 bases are TGTGCCAGCAGTCCGGGACTAGCGGGAGTCAGAGATACGCAGTATTTT.

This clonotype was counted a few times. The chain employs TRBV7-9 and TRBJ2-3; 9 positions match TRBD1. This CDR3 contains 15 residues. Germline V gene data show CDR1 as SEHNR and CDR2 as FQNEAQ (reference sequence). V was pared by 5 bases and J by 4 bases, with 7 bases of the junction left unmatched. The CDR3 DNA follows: TGTGCCAGCAGCCCTGCGGGACAGGGCCCAGATACGCAGTATTTT. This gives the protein CASSPAGQGPDTQYF.

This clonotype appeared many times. CDR3 sequence (DNA): TGCGCCAGCAGCCCAAACAGGGTTAACACTGAAGCTTTCTTT. Its translation: CASSPNRVNTEAFF. V and J are TRBV5-1 and TRBJ1-1, with a possible D match to TRBD1 (6 bases). From germline, CDR1 is SGHRS and CDR2 YFSETQ. V dropped 4 bases and J dropped 2 bases, with 12 bases sitting between them. CDR3 length equals 14 residues.

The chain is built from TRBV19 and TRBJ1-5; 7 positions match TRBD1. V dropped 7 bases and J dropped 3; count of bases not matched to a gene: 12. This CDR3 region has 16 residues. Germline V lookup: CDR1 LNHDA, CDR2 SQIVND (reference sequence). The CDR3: CASIQRTGVNNQPQHF. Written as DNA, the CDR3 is TGTGCCAGTATTCAAAGAACAGGGGTAAACAATCAGCCCCAGCATTTT.

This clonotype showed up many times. As DNA, the CDR3 is TGTGCCAGTAGTCCCGTGCCAGGGGGCGCGTACAATGAGCAGTTCTTC. It encodes CASSPVPGGAYNEQFF. The chain has TRBV19 and TRBJ2-1; 8 nucleotides agree with TRBD1. V shed 5 bases and J 4 bases; nucleotides not matched to a gene: 10. CDR3 length: 16 residues. Germline CDR1 LNHDA, CDR2 SQIVND (reference sequence).

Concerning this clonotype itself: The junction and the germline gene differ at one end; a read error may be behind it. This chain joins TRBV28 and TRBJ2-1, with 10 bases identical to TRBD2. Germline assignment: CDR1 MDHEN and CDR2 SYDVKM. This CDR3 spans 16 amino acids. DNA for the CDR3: TGTGCCAGCAGTTTACGGCTAGCGGGGGCGTACAATGAGCTGTTCTTC. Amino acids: CASSLRLAGAYNELFF.